A single count supports the clone carrying this T cell receptor (beta chain). The record originates from a study of control samples from healthy donors and cancer patients. Assay: immunoSEQ multiplex PCR; the TCRdb copy retains only in-frame clones and omits some. The sample lists 30,000 to 40,000 clones, over 85% seen once, with 1.5% to 2% in the top ten. CDR3 length equals 16 residues. Trimming took 4 bases from V and 1 from J, leaving 13 bases between them. The germline CDR1 and CDR2 sequences are LGHDT and YNNKEL (reference sequence). The TCR sequence derives from a man aged 35-49 years with colorectal cancer. What was sequenced was PBMCs. The chain employs TRBV3-1 (or the pseudogene TRBV3-2) and TRBJ2-2; D is possibly TRBD2 (5 bases). CDR3 DNA: TGTGCCAGCAGCCCAGAGACTACAAGGAACACCGGGGAGCTGTTTTTT. Protein: CASSPETTRNTGELFF.